This passage covers 21 T cell receptor beta chains from one sample sequenced in a study of control samples from healthy donors and cancer patients. The protocol was immunoSEQ multiplex PCR, while the TCRdb copy is restricted to in-frame clones and leaves out a portion. The sample has 93,000 or so clones; around 88% are singletons. The sequenced material came from PBMCs. These receptors were obtained from a man aged 60 to 69 with lung cancer.

The chain employs TRBV3-1 (or the pseudogene TRBV3-2) and TRBJ2-1; no clear D. This CDR3 is built from 12 residues. Trimming left V 6 bases short and J 7 bases short, with 10 bases between. The V gene's germline CDR1 is LGHDT and CDR2 YNNKEL (reference sequence). CDR3 amino acids: CASSFSWNEQFF. The CDR3 coding sequence is TGTGCCAGCAGTTTTAGCTGGAATGAGCAGTTCTTC.

This chain joins TRBV6-6 and TRBJ2-1; TRBD2 agrees at 10 bases. CDR1 MNHNY and CDR2 SVGAGI come from the germline V gene (reference sequence). V lost 7 bases to trimming and J lost 5 bases; unmatched junction nucleotides: 5. The CDR3 length is 14 residues. CDR3 protein: CASTLAGGHNEQFF. The DNA for the CDR3 is TGTGCCAGCACTTTAGCGGGGGGTCACAATGAGCAGTTCTTC.

Worth noting for this clone: At one end the junction does not follow the germline gene, possibly because of a read error. This rearrangement joins TRBV5-1 to TRBJ1-5, with 7 positions matching TRBD1. Germline V gene lookup returns CDR1 SGHRS and CDR2 YFSETQ. The CDR3 consists of 17 residues. The CDR3: CANSLGMTGTSNQPQHF. CDR3 nucleotide sequence: TGCGCCAACAGCCTAGGAATGACAGGGACTAGCAATCAGCCCCAGCATTTT.

This chain links TRBV21-1 with TRBJ2-7; the table's TRBD1 call for D was not verified on the DNA. TRBV21-1 is a pseudogene segment. The CDR3 runs to 18 residues. CDR3 residues: CASSKVLLWGTGDHEQYV. The DNA of the CDR3 is TGTGCCAGCAGCAAAGTGTTACTTTGGGGGACAGGGGATCACGAGCAGTACGTC.

The DNA of the CDR3 is TGTGCCAGCAGCTTAAAGGGGATCGGAGGGGGCAGGGGAGAGACCCAGTACTTC. Translation gives CASSLKGIGGGRGETQYF. This chain links TRBV13 with TRBJ2-5; weak D call: TRBD1 (7 bases). Germline CDR1 reads PRHDT; CDR2 reads FYEKMQ (reference sequence). Trimming stripped 2 bases from V and 4 bases from J, with 23 bases between. The CDR3 loop spans 18 amino acids.

This clone appeared a single time. The V call is TRBV3-1 (or the pseudogene TRBV3-2), the J call TRBJ2-2; D is unclear. The V gene's germline CDR1 is LGHDT and CDR2 YNNKEL (reference sequence). The CDR3 has 15 residues. V gave up 4 bases and J gave up 2 bases, with 11 bases separating them. The CDR3 here is CASSPLWVNTGELFF. The CDR3 bases are TGTGCCAGCAGCCCTCTCTGGGTAAACACCGGGGAGCTGTTTTTT.

The chain employs TRBV14 and TRBJ2-1; D might be TRBD1 or TRBD2, each matching 5 bases. The ends were cut back, 1 base at V and 11 bases at J, with 12 bases in the middle. The CDR3 totals 13 residues. Germline V lookup: CDR1 SGHDN, CDR2 FVKESK. Written as DNA, the CDR3 is TGTGCCAGCAGCCAAGCTGGGGGTACCCAGCAGTTCTTC. This encodes CASSQAGGTQQFF.

This clone was counted a single time. V is TRBV5-1 and J is TRBJ2-2, with D perhaps assigned TRBD1 or TRBD2 (5 bases each). This CDR3 is built from 15 residues. Trimming removed 9 bases at V and 1 base at J, with 16 bases between. In germline, CDR1 is SGHRS, CDR2 YFSETQ. Here the CDR3 DNA reads TGCGCCACCGCCGAAGGGACGGGGAACACCGGGGAGCTGTTTTTT. Protein product: CATAEGTGNTGELFF.

The chain links TRBV4-2 to TRBJ1-6, with D unresolved. CDR3 length: 17 amino acids. In germline, CDR1 is LGHNA, CDR2 YNFKEQ. V lost 3 bases and J lost 0, with 12 bases in between. CDR3 sequence: CASSQDSSRSYNSPLHF. CDR3 bases: TGTGCCAGCAGCCAGGATTCCAGTCGCTCCTATAATTCACCCCTCCACTTT.

The J gene is TRBJ1-6, the V gene TRBV25-1, with D unclear. The CDR3 totals 14 residues. Germline CDR1 is MGHDK and CDR2 is SYGVNS. The V end lost 5 bases, the J end lost 5 bases, and 10 bases lay between the germline ends. In DNA, the CDR3 is TGTGCCAGCAGTTATGCCCATGATAATTCACCCCTCCACTTT. It is translated as CASSYAHDNSPLHF.

This chain joins TRBV6-6 and TRBJ2-1, with 15 positions matching TRBD2. The CDR3 is 15 residues long. Germline CDR1 and CDR2: MNHNY and SVGAGI (reference sequence). Germline trimming cut 8 bases from V and 10 bases from J; bases unmatched to any gene: 9. The CDR3: CASLEGGLAGGEQFF. The CDR3 DNA is TGTGCCAGCCTGGAGGGGGGACTAGCGGGAGGAGAGCAGTTCTTC.

The V gene is TRBV12-3 or TRBV12-4, the J gene TRBJ2-7; 7 nucleotides match TRBD2. Trimming at V came to 3 bases and at J to 6 bases, leaving 5 bases not matched to a gene. CDR3 size: 13 residues. The CDR3 reads CASSLGGAGEQYF. The CDR3 nucleotides are TGTGCCAGCAGTTTGGGAGGGGCCGGCGAGCAGTACTTC.

CDR3 bases: TGTGCCAGCAGCCCACAGACGGAAGCTTTCTTT. It translates to CASSPQTEAFF. The rearrangement links TRBV7-9 to TRBJ1-1; no firm D call. From germline, CDR1 is SEHNR and CDR2 FQNEAQ (reference sequence). The CDR3 spans 11 residues. V dropped 5 bases and J dropped 8 bases, with 9 bases sitting between them.

The chain is built from TRBV16 and TRBJ1-2; D is perhaps TRBD1 (6 bases). Per the germline V gene, CDR1 is KGHSY and CDR2 is FQNENV. Deletions cut 1 base from V and 5 bases from J, with 17 bases between. This CDR3 contains 16 residues. The DNA of the CDR3 is TGTGCCAGCAGCCAATTCCCCCCAGGGGTGCTTTATGGCTACACCTTC. The encoded protein is CASSQFPPGVLYGYTF.

The V and J genes are TRBV7-9 and TRBJ2-7; D uncertain. V lost 6 bases to trimming and J lost 2 bases, with 8 bases between them. There are 12 residues in the CDR3. Germline V CDR1 and CDR2: SEHNR, FQNEAQ (reference sequence). This CDR3 is CASSSVPYEQYV. In DNA form, the CDR3 reads TGTGCCAGCAGTTCGGTCCCCTACGAGCAGTACGTC.

The chain couples TRBV9 to TRBJ2-5, with D possibly being TRBD1 or TRBD2 (5 bases each). V dropped 3 bases and J dropped 6 bases, with 9 bases sitting between them. This CDR3 is 12 amino acids long. Germline V gene lookup returns CDR1 SGDLS and CDR2 YYNGEE. This CDR3 reads CASSAEGQTQYF. CDR3 DNA: TGTGCCAGCAGCGCCGAGGGACAGACCCAGTACTTC.

The chain combines TRBV7-3 with TRBJ1-1; D gene uncertain. The ends were cut back, 0 bases at V and 1 base at J, with 6 bases in the middle. The germline V gene has CDR1 SGHTA and CDR2 FQGTGA. This CDR3 has 14 residues. The DNA for the CDR3 is TGTGCCAGCAGCTTAACAGCTTCGAACACTGAAGCTTTCTTT. It codes for CASSLTASNTEAFF.

The chain carries TRBV12-3 or TRBV12-4 and TRBJ1-5; D not resolved. CDR3 length: 12 amino acids. Deletions cut 5 bases from V and 6 bases from J, with 8 bases between. CDR3 in amino acids: CASSVNGQPQHF. The CDR3 nucleotides read TGTGCCAGCAGTGTGAACGGTCAGCCCCAGCATTTT.

V is TRBV10-3 and J is TRBJ2-3, with D perhaps TRBD1 (6 bases). V was shortened by 3 bases and J by 5 bases, with 12 bases between the two germline ends. The CDR3 runs to 14 residues. CDR1 and CDR2 from the germline V gene are ENHRY and SYGVKD. The CDR3 loop reads CAISDPTQGDTQYF. CDR3 DNA: TGTGCCATCAGTGACCCCACACAGGGAGATACGCAGTATTTT.

This clone appeared once. The J gene is TRBJ2-7, the V gene TRBV4-1; D is uncertain. Between the trimmed V and J ends, which lost 8 bases and 0 bases, there was a span of 17 bases. Germline V gene sequence: CDR1 MGHRA, CDR2 YSYEKL. The CDR3 is made up of 15 amino acids. CDR3 coding DNA: TGCGCCAGCTCTCTTGAGGACGGTATCTCCTACGAGCAGTACTTC. It specifies CASSLEDGISYEQYF.

The genes are TRBV19 and TRBJ1-5, with D perhaps matching TRBD1 (5 bases). The CDR3 loop spans 13 amino acids. In germline, CDR1 is LNHDA, CDR2 SQIVND (reference sequence). DNA for the CDR3: TGTGCTTCCCGTCTTGAGGGGACTCAGCCCCAGCATTTT. As protein: CASRLEGTQPQHF. Drawing the rest from reference TRBV19 and TRBJ1-5, the complete variable domain is DGGITQSPKYLFRKEGQNVTLSCEQNLNHDAMYWYRQDPGQGLRLIYYSQIVNDFQKGDIAEGYSVSREKKESFPLTVTSAQKNPTAFYLCASRLEGTQPQHFGDGTRLSIL.